Following are 17 T cell receptor beta chains from one sample sequenced in a study of T cells in Graves' hyperthyroidism and ophthalmopathy. Amplified regions were TCR beta CDR3 sequences from RNA transcripts. HTBI primers were used for first-round RT-PCR of the TCR CDR3. TCRdb itself ran the multiplex PCR reads through MiXCR, one entry per CDR3 protein. This table has a few hundred thousand distinct CDR3 sequences, 15% to 18% appearing once. The specimen sequenced was blood. These receptors were obtained from a young woman with Graves' hyperthyroidism that later progressed to Graves' ophthalmopathy.

The chain recombines TRBV25-1 with TRBJ2-7, with D maybe TRBD2 (5 bases). CDR3 length: 12 residues. Trimming cost V 7 bases and J 7 bases, with 14 bases left between them. Germline-derived CDR1 and CDR2 are MGHDK and SYGVNS. CDR3 DNA: TGTGCCAGCACCCGGGGAGAGGGAGAGCAGTACTTC. As protein: CASTRGEGEQYF.

This clonotype has just a few counts. The chain employs TRBV7-2 and TRBJ2-4, with 7 bases that match TRBD2. Germline V gene data show CDR1 as SGHTA and CDR2 as FQGNSA. The CDR3 consists of 15 residues. Germline trimming cut 5 bases from V and 8 bases from J; bases unmatched to any gene: 12. The CDR3: CASSPTGLVYDIQYF. Written as DNA, the CDR3 is TGTGCCAGCAGCCCAACCGGACTAGTATATGACATTCAGTACTTC.

V is TRBV20-1 and J is TRBJ2-1; weak D call: TRBD1 (5 bases). The CDR3 consists of 15 residues. CDR1 and CDR2 (germline): DFQATT, SNEGSKA (reference sequence). V dropped 0 bases and J dropped 9 bases, with 18 bases sitting between them. The CDR3: CSARDPNRITGEQFF. In nucleotides, the CDR3 is TGCAGTGCTAGAGATCCCAACAGGATTACCGGTGAGCAGTTCTTC.

This clonotype was picked up many times. The chain couples TRBV11-2 to TRBJ2-1, with 7 bases that match TRBD1. With 5 bases clipped from V and 6 bases from J, the junction kept 4 bases outside the gene matches. Germline V gene sequence: CDR1 SGHAT, CDR2 FQNNGV. This CDR3 is 13 amino acids long. CDR3 in DNA: TGTGCCAGCAGCGCCCGACAGGGCAATGAGCAGTTCTTC. Residues: CASSARQGNEQFF. Based on the CDR3 plus reference TRBV11-2 and TRBJ2-1, the full variable domain is EAGVAQSPRYKIIEKRQSVAFWCNPISGHATLYWYQQILGQGPKLLIQFQNNGVVDDSQLPKDRFSAERLKGVDSTLKIQPAKLEDSAVYLCASSARQGNEQFFGPGTRLTVL.

In this sample, this clonotype turned up many times. The gene calls are TRBV7-8 and TRBJ2-7, with 9 bases matching TRBD1. The CDR3 is 16 residues long. Losses at the gene ends were 2 bases for V and 1 base for J; bases not matched to a gene: 6. Germline V gene lookup returns CDR1 SGHVS and CDR2 FQNEAQ. DNA for the CDR3: TGTGCCAGCAGCTTACGTCCGGGACAGGGATCCTACGAGCAGTACTTC. Protein: CASSLRPGQGSYEQYF.

This clonotype was found many times. J is TRBJ2-7 and V is TRBV5-1, with 8 bases that match TRBD2. Germline trimming cut 1 base from V and 3 bases from J; bases unmatched to any gene: 6. The germline V gene has CDR1 SGHRS and CDR2 YFSETQ. The CDR3 is 15 amino acids. This CDR3 is CASSLTGTRFYEQYF. CDR3 DNA: TGCGCCAGCAGCTTGACCGGGACTAGGTTCTACGAGCAGTACTTC.

This clonotype was detected ten times or more. The chain links TRBV6-1 to TRBJ2-3, with 12 bases identical to TRBD1. Germline loops: CDR1 MNHNS, CDR2 SASEGT. The CDR3 contains 17 residues. V lost 9 bases, J lost 0 bases, and 10 bases stayed unmatched. The CDR3 coding sequence is TGTGCCAGAATGGGGGGACAGGGGGCTTCTAGCACAGATACGCAGTATTTT. This gives the protein CARMGGQGASSTDTQYF.

The chain uses TRBV27 and TRBJ1-6; D gene uncertain. V was shortened by 3 bases and J by 10 bases, with 19 bases between the two germline ends. This CDR3 spans 16 amino acids. Germline-derived CDR1 and CDR2 are MNHEY and SMNVEV (reference sequence). DNA for the CDR3: TGTGCCAGCAGTTTTCTCGGGGATAACTGGGGATCACCCCTCCACTTT. This encodes CASSFLGDNWGSPLHF.

As for this clonotype: This could be a read error, since a much larger clone is one nucleotide away. This sequence joins TRBV7-9 and TRBJ2-7; 8 positions match TRBD1. The V segment lost 5 bases and the J segment 7 bases; nucleotides outside the gene matches: 10. Per the germline V gene, CDR1 is SEHNR and CDR2 is FQNEAQ (reference sequence). The CDR3 is made up of 14 amino acids. The CDR3 region has the DNA TGTGCCAGCAGCCATCCGGGACAGGTGGAAGAGCAGTACTTC. This sequence encodes CASSHPGQVEEQYF.

This clonotype was detected ten times or more. V and J are TRBV6-2 or TRBV6-3 and TRBJ2-1; no firm D call. The CDR3 spans 11 residues. V shed 7 bases and J shed 9 bases, with 10 bases lying between them. Germline V gene sequence: CDR1 MNHEY, CDR2 SVGEGT. The CDR3 DNA is TGTGCCAGCACTGTAGGCGGTGAGCAGTTCTTC. Its translation is CASTVGGEQFF.

This clonotype was counted many times. The V gene is TRBV2, the J gene TRBJ1-2; 12 bases map to TRBD1. The CDR3 runs to 15 residues. The trim removed 3 bases at V and 7 bases at J, leaving 6 bases unmatched. Per germline, CDR1 SNHLY and CDR2 FYNNEI. CDR3 region: CASSDTGTGGFGYTF. CDR3 DNA: TGTGCCAGCAGTGATACCGGGACAGGGGGCTTTGGCTACACCTTC.

The chain couples TRBV7-3 to TRBJ2-2, with 11 positions matching TRBD1. Trimming cost V 5 bases and J 4 bases; bases outside gene matches: 9. Germline V lookup: CDR1 SGHTA, CDR2 FQGTGA. CDR3 length equals 17 residues. The chain's CDR3 is CASSPRTGGLTTGELFF. The DNA for the CDR3 is TGTGCCAGCAGCCCACGGACAGGGGGCCTTACCACCGGGGAGCTGTTTTTT.

This clonotype was seen ten or more times. This chain uses TRBV20-1 with TRBJ2-3; either TRBD1 or TRBD2 may fit D (5 bases each). Germline V gives CDR1 DFQATT, CDR2 SNEGSKA (reference sequence). Trimming removed 3 bases from V and 3 bases from J, with 19 bases in between. This CDR3 comprises 16 residues. The DNA for the CDR3 is TGCAGTGCTAGGGGACCTCGGGTAAGGCGTACAGATACGCAGTATTTT. It specifies CSARGPRVRRTDTQYF.

Comment on this clonotype: A much larger clone differs by one base, so this may be a read error. The V and J genes are TRBV7-2 and TRBJ2-5, with D possibly being TRBD2 (5 bases). Germline V gives CDR1 SGHTA, CDR2 FQGNSA. The CDR3 has 15 residues. This CDR3 reads CASSFMAGNREAQYF. The CDR3 DNA follows: TGTGCCAGCAGCTTTATGGCGGGTAATAGAGAGGCCCAGTACTTC. The full variable domain, rest sourced from reference TRBV7-2 and TRBJ2-5, is GAGVSQSPSNKVTEKGKDVELRCDPISGHTALYWYRQSLGQGLEFLIYFQGNSAPDKSGLPSDRFSAERTGGSVSTLTIQRTQQEDSAVYLCASSFMAGNREAQYFGPGTRLLVL.

This chain connects TRBV20-1 to TRBJ2-1; D is possibly TRBD1 or TRBD2 (6 bases each). The CDR3 sequence is 16 residues long. Germline loops: CDR1 DFQATT, CDR2 SNEGSKA (reference sequence). Between the trimmed V and J ends, which lost 0 bases and 0 bases, there was a span of 12 bases. Here the CDR3 reads CSARDSGASSYNEQFF. CDR3 nucleotides: TGCAGTGCTAGAGATTCGGGGGCCAGCTCCTACAATGAGCAGTTCTTC.

This chain connects TRBV4-3 to TRBJ2-1; 9 bases match TRBD2. Trimming removed 0 bases from V and 4 bases from J; junction bases left unmatched: 10. CDR1 is LGHNA and CDR2 is YSLEER in the germline V gene. This CDR3 has 18 residues. The CDR3 loop reads CASSQEGVRTSVYNEQFF. DNA for the CDR3: TGCGCCAGCAGCCAAGAGGGGGTAAGGACTAGCGTTTACAATGAGCAGTTCTTC.

This clonotype was detected only a few times. V gene TRBV19 combines with J gene TRBJ2-5; D is undetermined. The length of the CDR3 is 16 residues. The V end was cut by 3 bases, the J end by 0 bases, with 14 bases between. Germline values: CDR1 LNHDA, CDR2 SQIVND (reference sequence). CDR3 sequence (DNA): TGTGCCAGTAGTATGGTTGGCGGCGTAAACCAAGAGACCCAGTACTTC. It is translated as CASSMVGGVNQETQYF.